This note documents a single TCR beta chain sequence. The source of the sample is a study of T cell changes during pregnancy in multiple sclerosis. Measured with immunoSEQ multiplex PCR; TCRdb has only the in-frame clones, and not every one. The sample consists of tens of thousands of clones, 94% of them appearing once. The length of the CDR3 is 14 residues. V gave up 5 bases and J gave up 9 bases, with 17 bases separating them. Germline CDR1 reads SGHVS; CDR2 reads FNYEAQ. The specimen comprised CD8+ T cells from peripheral blood mononuclear cells, sampled in the third trimester of pregnancy. The sequence came from a female donor with multiple sclerosis, enrolled in a pregnancy study. The chain couples TRBV7-6 to TRBJ2-1; a possible D gene is TRBD2 (6 bases). For the CDR3, the DNA is TGTGCCAGCAGCCCCCCCGTTGAGGGAGGTGAGCAGTTCTTC. Translation gives CASSPPVEGGEQFF.